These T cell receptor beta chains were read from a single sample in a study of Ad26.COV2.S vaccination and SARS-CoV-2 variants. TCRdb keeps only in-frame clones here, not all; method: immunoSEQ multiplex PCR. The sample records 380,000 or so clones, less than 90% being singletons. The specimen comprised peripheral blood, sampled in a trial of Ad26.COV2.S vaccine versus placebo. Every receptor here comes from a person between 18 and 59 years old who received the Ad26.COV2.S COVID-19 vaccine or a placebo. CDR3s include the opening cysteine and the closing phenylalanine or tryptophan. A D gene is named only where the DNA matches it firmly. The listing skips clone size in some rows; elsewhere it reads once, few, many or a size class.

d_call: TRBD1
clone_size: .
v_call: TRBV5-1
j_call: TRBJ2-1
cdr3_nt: TGCGCCAGCAGCTTCGGACAGGGAAACAATGAGCAGTTCTTC
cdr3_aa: CASSFGQGNNEQFF

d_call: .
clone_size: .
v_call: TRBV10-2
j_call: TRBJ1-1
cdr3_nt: TGCGCCAGCAGTGAGTCTAGAGGAACTGAAGCTTTCTTT
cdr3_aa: CASSESRGTEAFF

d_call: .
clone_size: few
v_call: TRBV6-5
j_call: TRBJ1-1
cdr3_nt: TGTGCCAGCAGTTACCGTCGGTCTGCTGAAGCTTTCTTT
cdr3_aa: CASSYRRSAEAFF

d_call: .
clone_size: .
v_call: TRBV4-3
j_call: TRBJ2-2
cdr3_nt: TGCGCCAGCAGCCCGTCCACCGGGACTGGCGGCACCGGGGAGCTGTTTTTT
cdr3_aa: CASSPSTGTGGTGELFF

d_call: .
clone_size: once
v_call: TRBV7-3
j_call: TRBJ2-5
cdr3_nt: TGTGCCAGCAGCCTCCGACGGTCGGAGACCCAGTACTTC
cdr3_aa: CASSLRRSETQYF

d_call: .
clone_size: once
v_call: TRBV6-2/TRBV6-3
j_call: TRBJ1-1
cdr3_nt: TGTGCCAGCAGTTTTTGGGCTGGCACTGAAGCTTTCTTT
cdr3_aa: CASSFWAGTEAFF

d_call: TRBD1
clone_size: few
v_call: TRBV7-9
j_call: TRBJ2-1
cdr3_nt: TGTGCCAGCGGGACAGAGTACAATGAGCAGTTCTTC
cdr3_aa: CASGTEYNEQFF

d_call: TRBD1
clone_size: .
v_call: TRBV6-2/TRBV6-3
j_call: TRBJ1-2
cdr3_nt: TGTGCCAGCAGTTTTCGGACAGGGGGAGACTATGGCTACACCTTC
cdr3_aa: CASSFRTGGDYGYTF

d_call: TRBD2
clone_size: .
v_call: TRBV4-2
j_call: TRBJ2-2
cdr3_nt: TGTGCCAGCAGCCAGCGTTCAGCGGGGATTAACACCGGGGAGCTGTTTTTT
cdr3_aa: CASSQRSAGINTGELFF

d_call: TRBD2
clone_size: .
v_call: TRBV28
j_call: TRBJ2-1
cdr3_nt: TGTGCCAGCAGTTTATACAGTCGGGGGGTATACAATGAGCAGTTCTTC
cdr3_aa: CASSLYSRGVYNEQFF

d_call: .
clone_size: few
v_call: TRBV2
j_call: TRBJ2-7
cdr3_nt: TGTGCCAGTGGGAGGGACAGCAAATCCTACGAGCAGTACTTC
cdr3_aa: CASGRDSKSYEQYF

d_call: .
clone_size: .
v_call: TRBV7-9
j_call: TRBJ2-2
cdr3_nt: TGTGCCGTAACAGGGAACACCGGGGAGCTGTTTTTT
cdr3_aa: CAVTGNTGELFF

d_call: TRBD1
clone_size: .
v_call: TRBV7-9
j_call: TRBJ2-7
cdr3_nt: TGTGCCAGCAGCTCCCTCCGGGACAGAAACTACGAGCAGTACTTC
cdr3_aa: CASSSLRDRNYEQYF

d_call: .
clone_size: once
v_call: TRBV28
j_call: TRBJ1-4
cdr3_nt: TGTGCCAGCAGTAGGGCTCGGGAAACGGCTAATGAAAAACTGTTTTTT
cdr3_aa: CASSRARETANEKLFF

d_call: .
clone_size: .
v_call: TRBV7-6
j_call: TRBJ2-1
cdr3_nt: TGTGCCAGCAGCTTAGAGGGTGGGCGGGGCTTCTCCTACAATGAGCAGTTCTTC
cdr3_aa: CASSLEGGRGFSYNEQFF

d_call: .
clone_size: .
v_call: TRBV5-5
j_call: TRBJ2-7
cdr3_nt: TGTGCCACTACTTTGGGTACGGTCTCCAAGGTGAAGGAGCAGTACTTC
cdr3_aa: CATTLGTVSKVKEQYF

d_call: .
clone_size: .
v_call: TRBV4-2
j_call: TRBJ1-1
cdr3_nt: TGTGCCAGCAGCCAAGATTCTGGCACAGGTAGGACTGAAGCTTTCTTT
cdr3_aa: CASSQDSGTGRTEAFF

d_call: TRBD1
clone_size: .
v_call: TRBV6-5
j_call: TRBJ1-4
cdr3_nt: TGTGCCAGCAAGGACAGGATAAACGAAAAACTGTTTTTT
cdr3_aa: CASKDRINEKLFF

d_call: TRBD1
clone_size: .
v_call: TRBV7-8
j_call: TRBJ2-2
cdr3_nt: TGTGCCAGCAGTTTCGGGACAGAAAGAACCGGGGAGCTGTTTTTT
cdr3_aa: CASSFGTERTGELFF

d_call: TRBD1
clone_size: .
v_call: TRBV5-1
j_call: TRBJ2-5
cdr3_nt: TGCGCCAGCAGCCCGGGACAGGGGGTCGAGACCCAGTACTTC
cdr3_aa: CASSPGQGVETQYF

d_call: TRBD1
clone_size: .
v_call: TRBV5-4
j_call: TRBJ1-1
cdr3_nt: TGTGCCAGCCGGGGACAGCCGAACACTGAAGCTTTCTTT
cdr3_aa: CASRGQPNTEAFF

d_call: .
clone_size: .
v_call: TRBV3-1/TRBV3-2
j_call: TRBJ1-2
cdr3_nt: TGTGCCAGCAGCCAAGATAATACGAGGCGGGGCTATGGCTACACCTTC
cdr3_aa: CASSQDNTRRGYGYTF

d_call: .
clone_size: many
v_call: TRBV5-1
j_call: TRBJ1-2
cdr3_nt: TGCGCCAGCAGCGACTTGGAAGGCTATGGCTACACCTTC
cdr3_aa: CASSDLEGYGYTF

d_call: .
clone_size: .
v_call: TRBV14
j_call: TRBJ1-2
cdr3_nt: TGTGCCAGCAGCCATGACCCGGGGCCGGTCGGCTACACCTTC
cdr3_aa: CASSHDPGPVGYTF

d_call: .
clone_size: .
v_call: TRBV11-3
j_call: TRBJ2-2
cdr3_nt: TGTGCCAGCAGCTTCGGGGCCAACACCGGGGAGCTGTTTTTT
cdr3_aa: CASSFGANTGELFF

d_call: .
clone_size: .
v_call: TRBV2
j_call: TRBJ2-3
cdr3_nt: TGTGCCAGTAGGGTGGGGACTCGCACAGATACGCAGTATTTT
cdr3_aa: CASRVGTRTDTQYF

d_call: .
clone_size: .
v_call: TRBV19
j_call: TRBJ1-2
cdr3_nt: TGTGCCAGTAGTGCCCTGGGGGCGGTAGGCTACACCTTC
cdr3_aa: CASSALGAVGYTF

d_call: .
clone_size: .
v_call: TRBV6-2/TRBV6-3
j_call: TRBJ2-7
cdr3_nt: TGTGCCAGCAGTTACCCACAGGGAACGTATTACTACGAGCAGTACTTC
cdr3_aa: CASSYPQGTYYYEQYF

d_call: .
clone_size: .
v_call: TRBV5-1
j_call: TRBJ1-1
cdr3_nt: TGCGCCAGCAGCTCAGTTGGAACTGAAGCTTTCTTT
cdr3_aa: CASSSVGTEAFF

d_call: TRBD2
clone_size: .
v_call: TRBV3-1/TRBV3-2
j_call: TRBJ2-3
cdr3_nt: TGTGCCAGCAGCCAAGGACTAGCGAGAGATACGCAGTATTTT
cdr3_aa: CASSQGLARDTQYF

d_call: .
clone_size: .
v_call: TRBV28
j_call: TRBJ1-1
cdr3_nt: TGTGCCAGCAGGATACTTAACACTGAAGCTTTCTTT
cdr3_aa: CASRILNTEAFF

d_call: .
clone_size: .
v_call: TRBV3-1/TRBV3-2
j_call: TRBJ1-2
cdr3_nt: TGTGCCAGCAGCCAAGGGTCCGTCCTGGGCTACACCTTC
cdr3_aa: CASSQGSVLGYTF

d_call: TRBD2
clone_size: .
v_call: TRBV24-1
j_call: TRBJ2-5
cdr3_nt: TGTGCCACCAAGGCTAGCGGGCAAGAGACCCAGTACTTC
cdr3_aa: CATKASGQETQYF

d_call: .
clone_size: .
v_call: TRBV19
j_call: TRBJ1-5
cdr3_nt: TGTGCCAGTAGTACCACCGTACGTAGCAATCAGCCCCAGCATTTT
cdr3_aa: CASSTTVRSNQPQHF

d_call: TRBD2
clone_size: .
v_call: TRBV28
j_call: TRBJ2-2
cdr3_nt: TGTGCCAGCAGAAGGGACGGGGGGTTTACCGGGGAGCTGTTTTTT
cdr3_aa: CASRRDGGFTGELFF

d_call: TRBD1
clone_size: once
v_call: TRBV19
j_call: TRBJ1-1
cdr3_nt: TGTGCCAGCTATACCGGGACAGGGTTCACTGAAGCTTTCTTT
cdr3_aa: CASYTGTGFTEAFF

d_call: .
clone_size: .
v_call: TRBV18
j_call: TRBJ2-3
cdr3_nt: TGTGCCAGCTCCTGGAAAGGTACAGATACGCAGTATTTT
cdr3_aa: CASSWKGTDTQYF

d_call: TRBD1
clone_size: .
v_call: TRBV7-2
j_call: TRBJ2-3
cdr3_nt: TGTGCCAGCAGCTTAGTTGGGACAGGGACTCCAGATACGCAGTATTTT
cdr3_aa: CASSLVGTGTPDTQYF

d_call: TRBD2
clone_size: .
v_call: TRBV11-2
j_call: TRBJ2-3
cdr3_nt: TGTGCCAGCAGCCCACCACGGGGGGAGGTCACAGATACGCAGTATTTT
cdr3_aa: CASSPPRGEVTDTQYF

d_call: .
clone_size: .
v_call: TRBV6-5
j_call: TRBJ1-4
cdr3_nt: TGTGCCAGCAGTCCGACAGTAACTAATGAAAAACTGTTTTTT
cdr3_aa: CASSPTVTNEKLFF

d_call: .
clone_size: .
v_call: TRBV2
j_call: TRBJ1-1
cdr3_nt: TGTGCCAGCAGTGGGGAAAGCAACACTGAAGCTTTCTTT
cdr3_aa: CASSGESNTEAFF

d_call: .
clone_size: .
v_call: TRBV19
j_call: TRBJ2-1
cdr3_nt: TGTGCCAGTAGTATTTACAATGAGCAGTTCTTC
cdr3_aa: CASSIYNEQFF